This is a list of T cell receptor beta chains from one sample in a study of cytomegalovirus exposure and HLA in healthy donors. The protocol was immunoSEQ multiplex PCR, while the TCRdb copy is restricted to in-frame clones and leaves out a portion. The sample lists some 96,000 clones, around three quarters seen once, with 1.5% to 2.5% in the top ten. Sequenced material: PBMCs. All receptors derive from a man in his forties in good health and CMV-seronegative. Each CDR3 is given with its conserved first and last residue. Each record gives: J gene, D gene, clone size, V gene, CDR3 protein, CDR3 DNA. D genes are given only for firm matches. Clone size is not always given. Where it is, it says once, few, many or a class for expanded clones.

J: TRBJ2-1; D: TRBD1; size: once; V: TRBV18; CDR3: CASSPRRQGTGYNEQFF; DNA: TGTGCCAGCTCACCTAGGCGACAGGGAACGGGCTACAATGAGCAGTTCTTC
J: TRBJ2-7; D: TRBD2; size: -; V: TRBV2; CDR3: CASKEELAGNREQYF; DNA: TGTGCCAGCAAAGAGGAACTAGCGGGGAACCGGGAGCAGTACTTC
J: TRBJ1-3; D: TRBD1; size: -; V: TRBV4-2; CDR3: CASSRDEGARPNTIYF; DNA: TGTGCCAGCAGCCGAGATGAGGGGGCAAGGCCAAACACCATATATTTT
J: TRBJ2-2; D: -; size: -; V: TRBV7-2; CDR3: CASSLGEPNTGELFF; DNA: TGTGCCAGCAGCTTAGGAGAGCCGAACACCGGGGAGCTGTTTTTT
J: TRBJ1-2; D: -; size: -; V: TRBV6-1; CDR3: CASSEASSGAYYGYTF; DNA: TGTGCCAGCAGTGAAGCGTCTTCAGGGGCGTACTATGGCTACACTTTC
J: TRBJ1-1; D: -; size: few; V: TRBV5-1; CDR3: CASSPREGGNTEAFF; DNA: TGCGCCAGCAGCCCACGGGAGGGGGGGAACACTGAAGCTTTCTTT
J: TRBJ2-7; D: -; size: once; V: TRBV10-3; CDR3: CAIGQSSYEQYF; DNA: TGTGCCATCGGACAGAGCTCCTACGAGCAGTACTTC
J: TRBJ2-1; D: TRBD2; size: few; V: TRBV30; CDR3: CAWIAGGHLYNEQFF; DNA: TGTGCCTGGATAGCGGGGGGGCACCTCTACAATGAGCAGTTCTTC
J: TRBJ1-5; D: -; size: -; V: TRBV6-1; CDR3: CASSGTEDQPQHF; DNA: TGTGCCAGCAGTGGGACAGAGGATCAGCCCCAGCATTTT
J: TRBJ1-1; D: TRBD1; size: -; V: TRBV19; CDR3: CASTDRGRYMNTEAFF; DNA: TGTGCCAGTACGGACAGGGGGCGTTACATGAACACTGAAGCTTTCTTT
J: TRBJ2-3; D: TRBD1; size: -; V: TRBV30; CDR3: CAWSVPGGTDTQYF; DNA: TGTGCCTGGAGTGTTCCAGGGGGAACAGATACGCAGTATTTT
J: TRBJ2-7; D: -; size: -; V: TRBV6-6; CDR3: CASNDERGIYEQYF; DNA: TGTGCCAGCAACGACGAAAGGGGAATCTACGAGCAGTACTTC
J: TRBJ1-2; D: TRBD1; size: once; V: TRBV6-5; CDR3: CASSYGGTGLGYGYTF; DNA: TGCGCCAGCAGTTACGGGGGGACAGGGTTGGGCTATGGCTACACCTTC
J: TRBJ2-7; D: TRBD1; size: -; V: TRBV7-2; CDR3: CASSATGTVVTYEQYF; DNA: TGTGCCAGCAGCGCAACCGGGACAGTCGTCACCTACGAGCAGTACTTC
J: TRBJ2-1; D: -; size: -; V: TRBV7-9; CDR3: CSSSLLEGDSEQFF; DNA: TGTTCCAGCAGCTTGCTAGAGGGTGATTCCGAACAGTTCTTC
J: TRBJ1-2; D: -; size: few; V: TRBV5-8; CDR3: CASSFPPRSDRIRGGYTF; DNA: TGTGCCAGCAGCTTTCCCCCAAGGTCCGACAGGATACGAGGTGGCTACACCTTC
J: TRBJ1-3; D: -; size: once; V: TRBV7-7; CDR3: CASSFDMNSGNTIYF; DNA: TGTGCCAGCAGCTTCGACATGAACTCTGGAAACACCATATATTTT
J: TRBJ1-2; D: -; size: -; V: TRBV7-9; CDR3: CASSLGIGVLEVGYTF; DNA: TGTGCCAGCAGCTTAGGAATCGGAGTTTTGGAGGTGGGCTACACCTTC
J: TRBJ2-7; D: TRBD2; size: -; V: TRBV15; CDR3: CATSPYPGLAGVTYEQYF; DNA: TGTGCCACCAGCCCCTATCCGGGACTAGCGGGAGTAACCTACGAGCAGTACTTC
J: TRBJ2-7; D: -; size: -; V: TRBV6-1; CDR3: CASSGADNPYEQYF; DNA: TGTGCCAGCAGTGGTGCAGACAACCCCTACGAGCAGTACTTC
J: TRBJ1-2; D: -; size: -; V: TRBV19; CDR3: CASSIAGLNGYTF; DNA: TGTGCCAGTAGTATAGCAGGGCTGAATGGCTACACCTTC
J: TRBJ2-3; D: -; size: -; V: TRBV7-9; CDR3: CASSFPSTDTQYF; DNA: TGTGCCAGCAGCTTCCCTAGCACAGATACGCAGTATTTT
J: TRBJ2-3; D: TRBD2; size: few; V: TRBV9; CDR3: CASSVEPSGSLTDTQYF; DNA: TGTGCCAGCAGCGTAGAGCCTAGCGGGAGCCTGACGGATACGCAGTATTTT
J: TRBJ2-7; D: TRBD2; size: -; V: TRBV10-2; CDR3: CASSESRASGVPYEQYF; DNA: TGCGCCAGCAGTGAGTCGAGGGCTAGCGGGGTACCCTACGAGCAGTACTTC
J: TRBJ2-7; D: TRBD1; size: -; V: TRBV7-2; CDR3: CASSLAGTGRPYEQYF; DNA: TGTGCCAGCAGCTTAGCAGGGACAGGGCGTCCCTACGAGCAGTACTTC
J: TRBJ2-1; D: TRBD2; size: -; V: TRBV30; CDR3: CAWSVSSGGEQFF; DNA: TGTGCCTGGAGTGTATCAAGCGGGGGGGAGCAGTTCTTC
J: TRBJ2-1; D: -; size: -; V: TRBV6-5; CDR3: CASSIRESYNEQFF; DNA: TGTGCCAGCAGTATCCGGGAATCCTACAATGAGCAGTTCTTC
J: TRBJ2-5; D: TRBD2; size: -; V: TRBV6-6; CDR3: CASSYGGGAPETQYF; DNA: TGTGCCAGCAGTTACGGCGGGGGGGCTCCAGAGACCCAGTACTTC
J: TRBJ2-3; D: TRBD2; size: -; V: TRBV9; CDR3: CASGASGGGFPDTQYF; DNA: TGTGCCAGCGGGGCTAGCGGGGGGGGTTTTCCAGATACGCAGTATTTT
J: TRBJ2-7; D: -; size: few; V: TRBV30; CDR3: CAWRDRSYEQYF; DNA: TGTGCCTGGAGAGACAGGTCCTACGAGCAGTACTTC
J: TRBJ1-1; D: -; size: -; V: TRBV28; CDR3: CASSLWGRDTEAFF; DNA: TGTGCCAGCAGTTTATGGGGGAGGGATACTGAAGCTTTCTTT
J: TRBJ2-5; D: TRBD1; size: -; V: TRBV19; CDR3: CASSMGYGQAIETQYF; DNA: TGTGCCAGTAGTATGGGTTATGGACAGGCCATTGAGACCCAGTACTTC
J: TRBJ2-5; D: -; size: -; V: TRBV5-1; CDR3: CASSTGTKQETQYF; DNA: TGCGCCAGCAGCACCGGGACAAAGCAAGAGACCCAGTACTTC
J: TRBJ1-1; D: -; size: -; V: TRBV27; CDR3: CASSLWRDLPGTEAFF; DNA: TGTGCCAGCAGTTTATGGAGGGACCTCCCCGGCACTGAAGCTTTCTTT
J: TRBJ2-3; D: -; size: -; V: TRBV7-2; CDR3: CASSSGNTDTQYF; DNA: TGTGCCAGCAGCTCCGGTAATACAGATACGCAGTATTTT
J: TRBJ2-3; D: TRBD1; size: -; V: TRBV5-1; CDR3: CASSLMAGGSDTQYF; DNA: TGCGCCAGCAGCTTGATGGCAGGGGGATCAGATACGCAGTATTTT
J: TRBJ1-1; D: TRBD1; size: once; V: TRBV7-2; CDR3: CASSLVQGATGTEAFF; DNA: TGTGCCAGCAGCTTAGTGCAGGGGGCTACGGGCACTGAAGCTTTCTTT
J: TRBJ1-1; D: -; size: -; V: TRBV14; CDR3: CASSQDSRRKGHLNTEAFF; DNA: TGTGCCAGCAGCCAAGATTCGCGCCGGAAGGGACACTTGAACACTGAAGCTTTCTTT
J: TRBJ2-1; D: -; size: -; V: TRBV28; CDR3: CASSLSTSGNEQFF; DNA: TGTGCCAGCAGTTTAAGTACAAGCGGCAATGAGCAGTTCTTC
J: TRBJ2-1; D: -; size: -; V: TRBV27; CDR3: CASSVRGKNNEQFF; DNA: TGTGCCAGCTCCGTACGCGGGAAAAACAATGAGCAGTTCTTC